The 8 T cell receptor beta chains given below trace back to one sample, sequenced in a study of blood T cell repertoires in COVID-19. The protocol was immunoSEQ multiplex PCR, while the TCRdb copy is restricted to in-frame clones and leaves out a portion. Here the sample spans about 210,000 clones, less than 90% being singletons. The sample taken for sequencing was peripheral blood. Receptor source: a woman in her seventies with acute or convalescent COVID-19.

The chain recombines TRBV19 with TRBJ1-1; no definite D call. Trimming removed 3 bases at V and 1 base at J, with 12 bases between. This CDR3 has 15 residues. Germline V CDR1 and CDR2: LNHDA, SQIVND (reference sequence). DNA of the CDR3: TGTGCCAGTAGTATGTCGCGGCGGCAGAACACTGAAGCTTTCTTT. Protein: CASSMSRRQNTEAFF. Based on the CDR3 plus reference TRBV19 and TRBJ1-1, the full variable domain is DGGITQSPKYLFRKEGQNVTLSCEQNLNHDAMYWYRQDPGQGLRLIYYSQIVNDFQKGDIAEGYSVSREKKESFPLTVTSAQKNPTAFYLCASSMSRRQNTEAFFGQGTRLTVV.

The CDR3 sequence: CASSQYPGYEQYF. In DNA, the CDR3 is TGTGCCAGCAGCCAGTACCCCGGGTACGAGCAGTACTTC. The J gene is TRBJ2-7, the V gene TRBV3-1 (or the pseudogene TRBV3-2); D unresolved. The V gene lost 3 bases and the J gene lost 4 bases, with 10 bases spanning the gap. CDR1 is LGHDT, CDR2 YNNKEL, per germline (reference sequence). The length of the CDR3 is 13 residues.

The chain is built from TRBV13 and TRBJ2-6; no reliable D call. Germline V CDR1 and CDR2: PRHDT, FYEKMQ (reference sequence). The CDR3 totals 13 residues. Trimming shortened V by 9 bases and J by 4 bases, and 10 bases separated the two germline ends. The DNA for the CDR3 is TGTGCCAGTAAACAGCTCGGGGCCAACGTCCTGACTTTC. It specifies CASKQLGANVLTF.

This chain uses TRBV3-1 (or the pseudogene TRBV3-2) with TRBJ2-5; 11 positions agree with TRBD2. Per germline, CDR1 LGHDT and CDR2 YNNKEL (reference sequence). The CDR3 has 17 residues. V trimming: 0 bases; J trimming: 4 bases; junction bases outside the gene matches: 7. The CDR3 region is CASSQDLPSGGRETQYF. Here the CDR3 DNA reads TGTGCCAGCAGCCAAGATTTGCCTAGCGGGGGGCGAGAGACCCAGTACTTC.

The J gene is TRBJ1-4, the V gene TRBV7-9; TRBD1 agrees at 7 bases. CDR3 length: 14 amino acids. With 5 bases clipped from V and 7 bases from J, the junction kept 7 bases outside the gene matches. Per the germline V gene, CDR1 is SEHNR and CDR2 is FQNEAQ (reference sequence). The CDR3 protein is CASSGGQWGEKLFF. The DNA of the CDR3 is TGTGCCAGCAGCGGGGGACAGTGGGGTGAAAAACTGTTTTTT.

The chain has TRBV11-2 and TRBJ2-2; D gene ambiguous. Germline assignment: CDR1 SGHAT and CDR2 FQNNGV. The CDR3 covers 15 residues. The V end lost 3 bases, the J end lost 6 bases, and 14 bases lay between the germline ends. CDR3 protein: CASSFSGLTSGELFF. The CDR3 DNA reads as TGTGCCAGCAGCTTCTCTGGTCTGACATCCGGGGAGCTGTTTTTT.

Written as DNA, the CDR3 is TGCGCCAGCAGCCGGGGGGAAGGAGAGACCCAGTACTTC. It specifies CASSRGEGETQYF. The chain couples TRBV4-3 to TRBJ2-5, with TRBD2 as a possible D gene (6 bases). With 4 bases removed from V and 4 bases from J, the gap between germline ends came to 10 bases. The CDR3 runs 13 residues. Germline V gene data show CDR1 as LGHNA and CDR2 as YSLEER.

The chain carries TRBV29-1 and TRBJ2-7; 7 bases agree with TRBD2. Looked up from germline, CDR1 is SQVTM and CDR2 is ANQGSEA. Trimming removed 3 bases from V and 0 bases from J; junction bases left unmatched: 8. The CDR3 contains 15 residues. Written as DNA, the CDR3 is TGCAGCGTTGAGACTACTAGCGCCTCCTCCTACGAGCAGTACTTC. Its protein is CSVETTSASSYEQYF.